The rows below give T cell receptor beta chains drawn from one sample of a study of radiotherapy plus CTLA-4 blockade in lung cancer. TCRdb's copy holds only in-frame clones and misses some; the assay was immunoSEQ multiplex PCR. The sample gives roughly 100,000 clones, 85% of which show up once; 2% to 2.5% is in the top ten. Sequenced material: peripheral blood, taken from a patient treated with radiotherapy plus ipilimumab. Receptors were obtained from a human donor with non-small cell lung cancer that progressed on radiotherapy plus ipilimumab. Some clones in this sample may be carry-over from other donors' samples. Each CDR3 is given with its conserved first and last residue. A D gene is named only where the DNA matches it firmly. Expanded clones get a size class; other rows say once, few or many, or leave the size out.

J gene: TRBJ1-1; V gene: TRBV2; D gene: TRBD1; clone size: NA; CDR3 DNA: TGTGCCAGCAGTGAATCTTGGCCAAGGGGGCGCGGCACTGAAGCTTTCTTT; CDR3 protein: CASSESWPRGRGTEAFF
J gene: TRBJ2-6; V gene: TRBV6-1; D gene: NA; clone size: NA; CDR3 DNA: TGTGCCAGCAGTGAAAGCGGTTCTGGGGCCAACGTCCTGACTTTC; CDR3 protein: CASSESGSGANVLTF
J gene: TRBJ1-4; V gene: TRBV18; D gene: NA; clone size: NA; CDR3 DNA: TGTGCCAGCTCACCCACCTGGGGCACAACTAATGAAAAACTGTTTTTT; CDR3 protein: CASSPTWGTTNEKLFF
J gene: TRBJ1-1; V gene: TRBV10-3; D gene: NA; clone size: NA; CDR3 DNA: TGTGCCATCAGTGAGTCTGGAGTAAACACTGAAGCTTTCTTT; CDR3 protein: CAISESGVNTEAFF
J gene: TRBJ1-2; V gene: TRBV7-9; D gene: TRBD1; clone size: NA; CDR3 DNA: TGTGCCAGCAGCCCCGGGACAGGGGATTATTATGGCTACACCTTC; CDR3 protein: CASSPGTGDYYGYTF
J gene: TRBJ2-1; V gene: TRBV7-2; D gene: TRBD2; clone size: NA; CDR3 DNA: TGTGCCAGCAGCACTAGCGGGGGTTCCTACAATGAGCAGTTCTTC; CDR3 protein: CASSTSGGSYNEQFF
J gene: TRBJ2-7; V gene: TRBV7-2; D gene: TRBD1; clone size: NA; CDR3 DNA: TGTGCCAGCAGCTTAGCACAGGGGGCGGACTACGAGCAGTACTTC; CDR3 protein: CASSLAQGADYEQYF
J gene: TRBJ2-7; V gene: TRBV7-2; D gene: NA; clone size: NA; CDR3 DNA: TGTGCCAGCAGCTCTTCCGTAGGTCGAGAGCAGTACTTC; CDR3 protein: CASSSSVGREQYF
J gene: TRBJ1-1; V gene: TRBV10-3; D gene: NA; clone size: NA; CDR3 DNA: TGTGCCGGCCGGACAAGAGAGGACACTGAAGCTTTCTTT; CDR3 protein: CAGRTREDTEAFF
J gene: TRBJ1-2; V gene: TRBV11-3; D gene: NA; clone size: NA; CDR3 DNA: TGTGCCAGCAGCTTAAACCAGCTAACTAACTATGGCTACACCTTC; CDR3 protein: CASSLNQLTNYGYTF
J gene: TRBJ1-3; V gene: TRBV5-1; D gene: NA; clone size: NA; CDR3 DNA: TGCGCCAGCAGCATGACTACCAGCTCTGGAAACACCATATATTTT; CDR3 protein: CASSMTTSSGNTIYF
J gene: TRBJ1-6; V gene: TRBV11-2; D gene: TRBD1; clone size: NA; CDR3 DNA: TGTGCCAGCAGCCCTCGAGGACAGGGTGTTAATTCACCCCTCCACTTT; CDR3 protein: CASSPRGQGVNSPLHF
J gene: TRBJ1-2; V gene: TRBV5-1; D gene: NA; clone size: NA; CDR3 DNA: TGCGCCAGCAGCATCGGGACGTACTATGGCTACACCTTC; CDR3 protein: CASSIGTYYGYTF
J gene: TRBJ1-1; V gene: TRBV7-3; D gene: NA; clone size: NA; CDR3 DNA: TGTGCCAGCAGCGCTAGGGACGGGAACACTGAAGCTTTCTTT; CDR3 protein: CASSARDGNTEAFF
J gene: TRBJ2-1; V gene: TRBV5-1; D gene: TRBD2; clone size: NA; CDR3 DNA: TGCGCCAGCAGCTTAGGGAGGGGCGATGAGCAGTTCTTC; CDR3 protein: CASSLGRGDEQFF
J gene: TRBJ1-1; V gene: TRBV19; D gene: NA; clone size: few; CDR3 DNA: TGTGCCAGTAGTAGGGGGCAGCGAGCTTTCTTT; CDR3 protein: CASSRGQRAFF
J gene: TRBJ1-5; V gene: TRBV5-1; D gene: NA; clone size: few; CDR3 DNA: TGCGCCAGCAGCCCGGATGGTAGCAATCAGCCCCAGCATTTT; CDR3 protein: CASSPDGSNQPQHF
J gene: TRBJ1-3; V gene: TRBV7-3; D gene: TRBD1; clone size: NA; CDR3 DNA: TGTGCCAGCAGCCCACAAGGGACAGGCCGCTCTGGAAACACCATATATTTT; CDR3 protein: CASSPQGTGRSGNTIYF
J gene: TRBJ2-1; V gene: TRBV19; D gene: TRBD1; clone size: NA; CDR3 DNA: TGTGCCAGTAGTTCCCGGGACAGGGGAAGGAATGAGCAGTTCTTC; CDR3 protein: CASSSRDRGRNEQFF
J gene: TRBJ2-3; V gene: TRBV2; D gene: TRBD1; clone size: NA; CDR3 DNA: TGTGCCAGCAGTGGGACAGGGGGCGCGGGAGATACGCAGTATTTT; CDR3 protein: CASSGTGGAGDTQYF
J gene: TRBJ1-2; V gene: TRBV28; D gene: TRBD1; clone size: NA; CDR3 DNA: TGTGCCAGCAGTTTAATCGGACAGGCCTATGGCTACACCTTC; CDR3 protein: CASSLIGQAYGYTF
J gene: TRBJ2-3; V gene: TRBV5-4; D gene: TRBD2; clone size: NA; CDR3 DNA: TGTGCCAGCAGCTTACTGCTAGCGGGTGCAGATACGCAGTATTTT; CDR3 protein: CASSLLLAGADTQYF
J gene: TRBJ1-2; V gene: TRBV6-5; D gene: TRBD1; clone size: NA; CDR3 DNA: TGTGCCAGCAGTTACACAGGGGCGGGGCGGAAACGTTCCTACACCTTC; CDR3 protein: CASSYTGAGRKRSYTF
J gene: TRBJ1-5; V gene: TRBV19; D gene: NA; clone size: NA; CDR3 DNA: TGTGCCAGTAGTAGGTTCCGGGACCGAAGGGCCAATCAGCCCCAGCATTTT; CDR3 protein: CASSRFRDRRANQPQHF
J gene: TRBJ1-1; V gene: TRBV7-3; D gene: NA; clone size: NA; CDR3 DNA: TGTGCCAGCAGCTTGCAGGGAAGGACTGAAGCTTTCTTT; CDR3 protein: CASSLQGRTEAFF
J gene: TRBJ2-2; V gene: TRBV5-1; D gene: NA; clone size: NA; CDR3 DNA: TGCGCCAGCAGCTTGGGTAGCGGAGACACCGGGGAGCTGTTTTTT; CDR3 protein: CASSLGSGDTGELFF
J gene: TRBJ2-5; V gene: TRBV12-5; D gene: TRBD1; clone size: once; CDR3 DNA: TGTGCTAGTGGTTTGGGGACAGGGGGAGGGGAGACCCAGTACTTC; CDR3 protein: CASGLGTGGGETQYF
J gene: TRBJ2-2; V gene: TRBV7-2; D gene: NA; clone size: NA; CDR3 DNA: TGTGCCAGCAGCCTCTACACCGGGGAGCTGTTTTTT; CDR3 protein: CASSLYTGELFF
J gene: TRBJ1-2; V gene: TRBV18; D gene: NA; clone size: NA; CDR3 DNA: TGTGCCAGCTCACCACCCATGACCGCTAACTATGGCTACACCTTC; CDR3 protein: CASSPPMTANYGYTF
J gene: TRBJ2-2; V gene: TRBV5-1; D gene: NA; clone size: NA; CDR3 DNA: TGCGCCAGCAGCTTGGGGATTAACACCGGGGAGCTGTTTTTT; CDR3 protein: CASSLGINTGELFF
J gene: TRBJ2-1; V gene: TRBV5-1; D gene: NA; clone size: NA; CDR3 DNA: TGCGCCAGCAGCTCGGATCTAGGGGGTGAGCAGTTCTTC; CDR3 protein: CASSSDLGGEQFF
J gene: TRBJ2-7; V gene: TRBV5-1; D gene: NA; clone size: NA; CDR3 DNA: TGCGCCAGCAGCTTCAAGGACAGCTCCTACGAGCAGTACTTC; CDR3 protein: CASSFKDSSYEQYF
J gene: TRBJ1-2; V gene: TRBV5-1; D gene: NA; clone size: NA; CDR3 DNA: TGCGCCAGCAGCTTGGTAGGCACCTACTACACCTTC; CDR3 protein: CASSLVGTYYTF
J gene: TRBJ1-2; V gene: TRBV7-2; D gene: NA; clone size: NA; CDR3 DNA: TGTGCCAGCAGCCCAGGACCGGCCGATGGCTACACCTTC; CDR3 protein: CASSPGPADGYTF
J gene: TRBJ1-2; V gene: TRBV5-3; D gene: NA; clone size: NA; CDR3 DNA: TGTGCCAGAAGCTCTAGGGGCGGATACTATGGCTACACCTTC; CDR3 protein: CARSSRGGYYGYTF
J gene: TRBJ2-2; V gene: TRBV18; D gene: TRBD2; clone size: once; CDR3 DNA: TGTGCCAGCTCACCCCTCGGGACTAGCAACACCGGGGAGCTGTTTTTT; CDR3 protein: CASSPLGTSNTGELFF
J gene: TRBJ2-1; V gene: TRBV12-5; D gene: TRBD2; clone size: few; CDR3 DNA: TGTGCTAGTGGTTTGGTCTTGCGCGGGGGGATGTCGGATGAGCAGTTCTTC; CDR3 protein: CASGLVLRGGMSDEQFF
J gene: TRBJ1-2; V gene: TRBV7-3; D gene: TRBD1; clone size: NA; CDR3 DNA: TGTGCCAGCAGCAAAACGCCGGGACAGGGAAGGGGCTATGGCTACACCTTC; CDR3 protein: CASSKTPGQGRGYGYTF
J gene: TRBJ1-2; V gene: TRBV19; D gene: TRBD1; clone size: NA; CDR3 DNA: TGTGCCAGTAGTACTAGGGACAGGTGGGGCTACACCTTC; CDR3 protein: CASSTRDRWGYTF
J gene: TRBJ1-2; V gene: TRBV5-6; D gene: NA; clone size: NA; CDR3 DNA: TGTGCCAGCAGCTTGGCCAGGGACCGAGGGGACACCTTC; CDR3 protein: CASSLARDRGDTF
J gene: TRBJ1-2; V gene: TRBV9; D gene: NA; clone size: NA; CDR3 DNA: TGTGCCAGCAGCGCCGCAGGGGTCCCTAACTATGGCTACACCTTC; CDR3 protein: CASSAAGVPNYGYTF
J gene: TRBJ1-1; V gene: TRBV29-1; D gene: NA; clone size: NA; CDR3 DNA: TGCAGCGCTGTTGAGGAGGGGAACACTGAAGCTTTCTTT; CDR3 protein: CSAVEEGNTEAFF
J gene: TRBJ1-2; V gene: TRBV29-1; D gene: NA; clone size: few; CDR3 DNA: TGCAGCGCTAGGGTAATTAACTATGGCTACACCTTC; CDR3 protein: CSARVINYGYTF
J gene: TRBJ1-1; V gene: TRBV9; D gene: NA; clone size: NA; CDR3 DNA: TGTGCCAGCAGCGTAGCAGTGAACACTGAAGCCTTCTTT; CDR3 protein: CASSVAVNTEAFF
J gene: TRBJ2-2; V gene: TRBV15; D gene: NA; clone size: NA; CDR3 DNA: TGTGCCACCGGTAGCCTAAACACCGGGGAGCTGTTTTTT; CDR3 protein: CATGSLNTGELFF
J gene: TRBJ2-5; V gene: TRBV11-1; D gene: TRBD2; clone size: NA; CDR3 DNA: TGTGCCAGCAGCCCGGGACTAGCGGGGGGCCCGGAGACCCAGTACTTC; CDR3 protein: CASSPGLAGGPETQYF
J gene: TRBJ2-5; V gene: TRBV6-5; D gene: NA; clone size: once; CDR3 DNA: TGTGCCAGCTCCCCTCTGCCCTTCCAAGAGACCCAGTACTTC; CDR3 protein: CASSPLPFQETQYF
J gene: TRBJ2-3; V gene: TRBV19; D gene: TRBD2; clone size: NA; CDR3 DNA: TGTGCCAGTAACCTAGCGGGGGCCAACACAGATACGCAGTATTTT; CDR3 protein: CASNLAGANTDTQYF
J gene: TRBJ1-1; V gene: TRBV5-4; D gene: TRBD1; clone size: NA; CDR3 DNA: TGTGCCAGCAGCGCCAGGGACAGGGGACGGGGCACTGAAGCTTTCTTT; CDR3 protein: CASSARDRGRGTEAFF
J gene: TRBJ2-7; V gene: TRBV7-9; D gene: NA; clone size: NA; CDR3 DNA: TGTGCCAGCAGCTTATTGACAGGAGGTTCCTACGAGCAGTACTTC; CDR3 protein: CASSLLTGGSYEQYF
J gene: TRBJ2-2; V gene: TRBV9; D gene: TRBD1; clone size: NA; CDR3 DNA: TGTGCCAGCAGCACTTGGACAGGGGGTCGGACCGGGGAGCTGTTTTTT; CDR3 protein: CASSTWTGGRTGELFF
J gene: TRBJ2-5; V gene: TRBV6-1; D gene: NA; clone size: NA; CDR3 DNA: TGTGCCAGCACCCGACAGAGCCAAGAGACCCAGTACTTC; CDR3 protein: CASTRQSQETQYF